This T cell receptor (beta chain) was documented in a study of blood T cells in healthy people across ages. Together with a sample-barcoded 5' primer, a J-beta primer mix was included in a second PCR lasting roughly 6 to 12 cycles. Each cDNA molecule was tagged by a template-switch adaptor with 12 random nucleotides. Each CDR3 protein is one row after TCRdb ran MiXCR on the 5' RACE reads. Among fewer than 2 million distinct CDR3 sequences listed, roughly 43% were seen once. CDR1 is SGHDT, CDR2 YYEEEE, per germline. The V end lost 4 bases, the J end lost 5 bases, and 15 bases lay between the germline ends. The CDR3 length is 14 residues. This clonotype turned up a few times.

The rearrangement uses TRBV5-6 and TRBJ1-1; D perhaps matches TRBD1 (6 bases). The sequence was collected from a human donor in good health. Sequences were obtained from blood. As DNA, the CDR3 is TGTGCCAGCAGCCGTAGAGGGGGGTGGACTGAAGCTTTCTTT. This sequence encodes CASSRRGGWTEAFF. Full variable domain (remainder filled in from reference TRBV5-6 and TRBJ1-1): DAGVTQSPTHLIKTRGQQVTLRCSPKSGHDTVSWYQQALGQGPQFIFQYYEEEERQRGNFPDRFSGHQFPNYSSELNVNALLLGDSALYLCASSRRGGWTEAFFGQGTRLTVV.